Below are 18 T cell receptor beta chains sequenced from a single sample in a study of beta chain features in type 1 diabetes. General study results and limits: Across all four CD4+ subsets, people with type 1 diabetes showed modestly shorter TCRB CDR3s.

Expressed TCRB transcripts were sequenced because the entire RNA isolate underwent reverse transcription. Some clones are missing from TCRdb's copy, which holds only in-frame ones; the method was immunoSEQ multiplex PCR. The sample lists 550,000 to 850,000 clones, around an eighth occurring once. The antigens of these receptors remain unknown. The sample comprised naive CD4+ T cells from blood. The receptors derive from a man aged 18 to 30 with type 1 diabetes.

The chain joins TRBV5-6 to TRBJ2-5; 7 bases are shared with TRBD2. Germline V gene sequence: CDR1 SGHDT, CDR2 YYEEEE. J lost 10 bases, V lost 4 bases, and 13 bases had no gene match. This CDR3 has 14 residues. The CDR3 nucleotides read TGTGCCAGCAGCCCGACGACTAGCCTGGGGAGCCAGTACTTC. Translation: CASSPTTSLGSQYF.

This clone was found a few times. The CDR3 loop reads CASSLGGPTDTQYF. Written as DNA, the CDR3 is TGTGCCAGCAGCTTGGGGGGTCCCACAGATACGCAGTATTTT. This chain uses TRBV5-6 with TRBJ2-3; the D is unclear. V lost 0 bases to trimming and J lost 2 bases, with 7 bases between them. The germline CDR1 and CDR2 sequences are SGHDT and YYEEEE. This CDR3 is built from 14 residues.

This clone occurred a few times. The chain is built from TRBV9 and TRBJ2-5; TRBD1 matches 9 bases. The CDR3 is made up of 19 amino acids. Germline lookup yields CDR1 SGDLS and CDR2 YYNGEE. V shed 3 bases, J shed 1 base, and the junction held 16 bases outside the gene matches. The CDR3 reads CASSEGQGHWGVTQETQYF. For the CDR3, the DNA is TGTGCCAGCAGCGAAGGACAGGGGCACTGGGGGGTTACCCAAGAGACCCAGTACTTC.

The chain has TRBV19 and TRBJ2-7; D not resolved. Trimming took off 6 bases at V and 1 base at J, with 13 bases between the two ends. CDR3 size: 14 residues. Germline CDR1 and CDR2: LNHDA and SQIVND (reference sequence). The CDR3 protein is CASSPDTFSYEQYF. In nucleotides, the CDR3 is TGTGCCAGTAGCCCCGACACATTTTCCTACGAGCAGTACTTC.

The chain uses TRBV5-4 and TRBJ1-2; 9 bases agree with TRBD1. This CDR3 spans 13 amino acids. With 4 bases clipped from V and 7 bases from J, the junction kept 5 bases outside the gene matches. CDR1 and CDR2 (germline): SGHNT, YYREEE (reference sequence). The CDR3 reads CASSVDRGSGYTF. CDR3 bases: TGTGCCAGCAGCGTGGACAGGGGCTCTGGCTACACCTTC.

This CDR3 is CASSLAATGELFF. The CDR3 bases are TGTGCCAGCAGCTTAGCCGCGACCGGGGAGCTGTTTTTT. The chain combines TRBV11-2 with TRBJ2-2; D unresolved. V lost 1 base to trimming and J lost 5 bases, with 5 bases between them. CDR3 length equals 13 residues. Germline loops: CDR1 SGHAT, CDR2 FQNNGV. The whole variable domain, remainder taken from reference TRBV11-2 and TRBJ2-2, is EAGVAQSPRYKIIEKRQSVAFWCNPISGHATLYWYQQILGQGPKLLIQFQNNGVVDDSQLPKDRFSAERLKGVDSTLKIQPAKLEDSAVYLCASSLAATGELFFGEGSRLTVL.

This chain links TRBV19 with TRBJ2-3, with D perhaps matching TRBD1 (5 bases). The CDR3 length is 14 residues. Germline V CDR1 and CDR2: LNHDA, SQIVND (reference sequence). Deletions cut 7 bases from V and 0 bases from J, with 11 bases between. DNA for the CDR3: TGTGCCAGTACAAACAGGTATAGCACAGATACGCAGTATTTT. The encoded protein is CASTNRYSTDTQYF.

This clone was counted between two and nine times. The chain employs TRBV5-6 and TRBJ1-1, with 8 bases aligning to TRBD1. V lost 2 bases, J lost 1 base, and 4 bases stayed unmatched. This CDR3 has 15 amino acids. From germline, CDR1 is SGHDT and CDR2 YYEEEE. The CDR3 region has the DNA TGTGCCAGCAGCTTCGACAGGGGTTGGAACACTGAAGCTTTCTTT. Residues: CASSFDRGWNTEAFF.

This clone has only a few counts. The CDR3: CASSHGQGALSYEQYF. The CDR3 DNA reads TGCGCCAGCAGCCACGGACAGGGCGCACTCTCCTACGAGCAGTACTTC. V usage is TRBV4-1 and J usage is TRBJ2-7; TRBD1 agrees at 8 bases. Germline V gene sequence: CDR1 MGHRA, CDR2 YSYEKL. The CDR3 sequence is 16 residues long. V lost 3 bases, J lost 0 bases, and 7 bases stayed unmatched.

The chain combines TRBV7-2 with TRBJ2-1, with 9 nucleotides matching TRBD2. There are 19 residues in the CDR3. J gave up 0 bases and V 3 bases, and 12 bases lay outside the gene matches. The V gene's germline CDR1 is SGHTA and CDR2 FQGNSA. The CDR3 nucleotides read TGTGCCAGCAGCTTTCCGGCGGGACTAGCCGCCGTCTCCTACAATGAGCAGTTCTTC. It codes for CASSFPAGLAAVSYNEQFF.

The chain uses TRBV7-9 and TRBJ1-1; 7 bases are a match to TRBD1. V lost 5 bases to trimming and J lost 3 bases; unmatched junction nucleotides: 6. Germline CDR1 and CDR2: SEHNR and FQNEAQ (reference sequence). The CDR3 length is 14 residues. Here the CDR3 DNA reads TGTGCCAGCAGCACTGGACAGGTTCACACTGAAGCTTTCTTT. This sequence encodes CASSTGQVHTEAFF.

The chain couples TRBV30 to TRBJ1-1; 8 bases agree with TRBD1. The CDR3 length is 15 residues. Germline V lookup: CDR1 GTSNPN, CDR2 SVGIG (reference sequence). V dropped 0 bases and J dropped 6; count of bases not matched to a gene: 9. The CDR3 here is CAWSVLDRGVSEAFF. The DNA of the CDR3 is TGTGCCTGGAGTGTACTTGACAGGGGTGTCTCTGAAGCTTTCTTT.

This clone was seen a handful of times. The chain recombines TRBV19 with TRBJ1-1, with no clear D. The V and J ends lost 4 bases and 5 bases respectively, with 20 bases between them. CDR1 and CDR2 from the germline V gene are LNHDA and SQIVND (reference sequence). This CDR3 contains 16 residues. The CDR3 coding sequence is TGTGCCAGTAGTACTCATTCGCCTCAGGAGAGGACTGAAGCTTTCTTT. Translation gives CASSTHSPQERTEAFF.

This chain joins TRBV6-5 and TRBJ1-2; the match to TRBD1 covers 8 bases. The junction had 7 bases not matched to a gene; V was cut back by 6 bases and J by 7 bases. CDR3 length: 13 residues. Per germline, CDR1 MNHEY and CDR2 SVGAGI. CDR3 protein: CASSIDRGGGYTF. The CDR3 bases are TGTGCCAGCAGCATTGACAGGGGCGGTGGCTACACCTTC.

This clone has more than one count but fewer than ten. The chain combines TRBV30 with TRBJ2-3, with 8 bases matching TRBD2. From germline, CDR1 is GTSNPN and CDR2 SVGIG (reference sequence). The CDR3 loop spans 18 amino acids. The junction had 11 bases not matched to a gene; V was cut back by 0 bases and J by 0 bases. CDR3 sequence (DNA): TGTGCCTGGAGTGTACTTCGTACTAGCGGACCTAGCACAGATACGCAGTATTTT. Translation gives CAWSVLRTSGPSTDTQYF.

This clone was seen just once. V gene TRBV29-1 combines with J gene TRBJ1-1, with D possibly matching TRBD1 (6 bases). V lost 4 bases and J 5 bases, leaving 20 bases between the germline ends. This CDR3 has 15 amino acids. CDR1 and CDR2 from the germline V gene are SQVTM and ANQGSEA. CDR3 loop: CSVGLNGGRGTEAFF. The CDR3 DNA sequence: TGCAGCGTTGGACTAAACGGGGGGCGAGGGACTGAAGCTTTCTTT.

Comment on this clone: The sample holds other DNA sequences that translate to the same CDR3. The genes are TRBV2 and TRBJ1-3; maybe TRBD1 (5 bases). Between the trimmed V and J ends, which lost 0 bases and 2 bases, there was a span of 5 bases. The CDR3 has 14 residues. Germline CDR1 reads SNHLY; CDR2 reads FYNNEI. The CDR3, as DNA: TGTGCCAGCAGTGAAGCGGGGCCTGGAAACACCATATATTTT. Protein sequence: CASSEAGPGNTIYF.

The CDR3 bases are TGTGCCAGCAGTTTAAAGGGGCTAAACTCCTACGAGCAGTACTTC. Amino acid sequence: CASSLKGLNSYEQYF. The gene calls are TRBV27 and TRBJ2-7; a weak D match, TRBD1 (5 bases). The germline V and J ends were trimmed by 2 bases and 0 bases, with 11 bases remaining between them. Germline assignment: CDR1 MNHEY and CDR2 SMNVEV (reference sequence). The CDR3 has 15 residues.